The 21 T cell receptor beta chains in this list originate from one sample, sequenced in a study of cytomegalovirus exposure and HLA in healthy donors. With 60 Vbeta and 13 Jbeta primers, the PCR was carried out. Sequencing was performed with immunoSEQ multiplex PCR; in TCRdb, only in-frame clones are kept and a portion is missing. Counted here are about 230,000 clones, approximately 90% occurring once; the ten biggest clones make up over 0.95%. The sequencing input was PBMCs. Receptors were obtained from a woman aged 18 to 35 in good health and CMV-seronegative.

The CDR3: CASSPVRAILLTGANVLTF. The DNA of the CDR3 is TGTGCCAGCAGCCCGGTGCGGGCGATCCTTTTGACTGGGGCCAACGTCCTGACTTTC. The rearrangement uses TRBV7-9 and TRBJ2-6; D is perhaps TRBD2 (5 bases). Germline V CDR1 and CDR2: SEHNR, FQNEAQ (reference sequence). Trimming cost V 5 bases and J 2 bases, with 22 bases left between them. This CDR3 spans 19 amino acids.

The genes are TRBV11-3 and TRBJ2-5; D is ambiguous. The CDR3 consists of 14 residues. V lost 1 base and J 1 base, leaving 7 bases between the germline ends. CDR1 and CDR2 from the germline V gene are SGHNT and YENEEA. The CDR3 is CASSLGGSQETQYF. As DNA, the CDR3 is TGTGCCAGCAGCTTAGGAGGCAGCCAAGAGACCCAGTACTTC.

The CDR3 is CASTNPGTGHQPQHF. The CDR3 coding sequence is TGTGCCAGTACCAATCCCGGGACAGGACATCAGCCCCAGCATTTT. The chain is built from TRBV19 and TRBJ1-5; TRBD1 aligns across 8 bases. CDR1 is LNHDA and CDR2 is SQIVND in the germline V gene (reference sequence). This CDR3 spans 15 amino acids. V lost 7 bases, J lost 5 bases, and 10 bases stayed unmatched.

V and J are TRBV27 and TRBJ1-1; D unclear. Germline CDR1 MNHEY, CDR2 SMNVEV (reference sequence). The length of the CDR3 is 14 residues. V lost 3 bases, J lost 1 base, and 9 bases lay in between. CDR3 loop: CASSLVPGNTEAFF. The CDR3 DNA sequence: TGTGCCAGCAGTTTGGTCCCGGGGAACACTGAAGCTTTCTTT.

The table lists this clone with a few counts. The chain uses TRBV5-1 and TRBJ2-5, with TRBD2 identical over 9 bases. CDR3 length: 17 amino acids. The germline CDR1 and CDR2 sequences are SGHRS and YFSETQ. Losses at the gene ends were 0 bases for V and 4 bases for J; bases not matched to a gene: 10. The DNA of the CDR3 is TGCGCCAGCAGCTTGGCCCGGGCGGGGGGGCTTTCAGAGACCCAGTACTTC. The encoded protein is CASSLARAGGLSETQYF.

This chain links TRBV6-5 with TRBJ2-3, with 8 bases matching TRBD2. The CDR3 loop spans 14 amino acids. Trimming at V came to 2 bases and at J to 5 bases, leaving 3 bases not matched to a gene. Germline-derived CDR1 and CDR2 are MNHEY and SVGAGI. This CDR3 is CASSYRGGRDTQYF. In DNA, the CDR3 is TGTGCCAGCAGTTACCGGGGGGGCCGAGATACGCAGTATTTT.

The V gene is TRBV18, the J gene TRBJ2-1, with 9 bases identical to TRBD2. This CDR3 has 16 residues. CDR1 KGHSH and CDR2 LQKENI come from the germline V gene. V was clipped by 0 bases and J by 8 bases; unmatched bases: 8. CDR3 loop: CASSPPERGVVDEQFF. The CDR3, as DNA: TGTGCCAGCTCACCACCCGAGCGGGGGGTCGTTGATGAGCAGTTCTTC.

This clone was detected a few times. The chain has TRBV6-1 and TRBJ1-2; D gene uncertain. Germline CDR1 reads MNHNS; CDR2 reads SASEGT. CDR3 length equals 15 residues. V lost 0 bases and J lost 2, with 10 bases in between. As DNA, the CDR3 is TGTGCCAGCAGTGAAGCGCGCGCCCTGAACTATGGCTACACCTTC. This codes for CASSEARALNYGYTF.

This chain's CDR3 is CASSLRLRMSEGELFF. CDR3 in DNA: TGTGCCAGCAGCTTGCGCCTACGGATGAGCGAGGGGGAGCTGTTTTTT. V and J are TRBV5-8 and TRBJ2-2; no clear D. Trimming removed 1 base from V and 8 bases from J, with 18 bases in between. The CDR3 is made up of 16 amino acids. Germline V gene lookup returns CDR1 SGHTS and CDR2 YDEGEE.

Written as DNA, the CDR3 is TGTGCCAGCAGCTATCCTTCGGGGACAGCCGTTCCCGATGAGCAGTTCTTC. Translation gives CASSYPSGTAVPDEQFF. This chain joins TRBV5-6 and TRBJ2-1, with 7 nucleotides matching TRBD1. CDR1 and CDR2 from the germline V gene are SGHDT and YYEEEE. The CDR3 is 17 amino acids. Unmatched junction bases numbered 17, after V lost 3 bases and J lost 8 bases.

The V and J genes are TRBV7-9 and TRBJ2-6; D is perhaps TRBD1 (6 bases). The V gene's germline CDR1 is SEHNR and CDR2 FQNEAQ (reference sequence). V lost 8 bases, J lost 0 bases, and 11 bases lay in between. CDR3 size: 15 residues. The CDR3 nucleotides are TGTGCCAGCTGGACAGCTTCCTCTGGGGCCAACGTCCTGACTTTC. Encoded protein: CASWTASSGANVLTF.

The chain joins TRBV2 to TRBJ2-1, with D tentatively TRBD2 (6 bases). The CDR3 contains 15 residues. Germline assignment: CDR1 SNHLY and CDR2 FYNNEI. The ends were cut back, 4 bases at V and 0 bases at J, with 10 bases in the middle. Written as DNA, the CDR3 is TGTGCCAGCAGTGCGGGACTTAACTCCTACAATGAGCAGTTCTTC. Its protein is CASSAGLNSYNEQFF.

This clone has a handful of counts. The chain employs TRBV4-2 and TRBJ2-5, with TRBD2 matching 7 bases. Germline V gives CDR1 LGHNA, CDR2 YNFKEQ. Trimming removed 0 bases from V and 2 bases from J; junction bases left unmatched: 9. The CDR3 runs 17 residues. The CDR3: CASSQDPTRTSQETQYF. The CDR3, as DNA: TGTGCCAGCAGCCAAGACCCCACCCGGACTAGTCAAGAGACCCAGTACTTC.

CDR3 in DNA: TGCGCCAGCAGCGTTACAGAAAGTCACGCTGAAGCTTTCTTT. Amino acids: CASSVTESHAEAFF. The rearrangement uses TRBV5-1 and TRBJ1-1; D remains unclear. Germline V CDR1 and CDR2: SGHRS, YFSETQ. This CDR3 comprises 14 residues. With 4 bases removed from V and 6 bases from J, the gap between germline ends came to 16 bases.

For the CDR3, the DNA is TGTGCCAGCAGCTACCGGGACATTCTCTATGGCTACACCTTC. Its protein product is CASSYRDILYGYTF. This chain uses TRBV11-2 with TRBJ1-2, with D tentatively TRBD1 (6 bases). The V gene lost 4 bases and the J gene lost 4 bases, with 13 bases spanning the gap. This CDR3 has 14 amino acids. Germline loops: CDR1 SGHAT, CDR2 FQNNGV.

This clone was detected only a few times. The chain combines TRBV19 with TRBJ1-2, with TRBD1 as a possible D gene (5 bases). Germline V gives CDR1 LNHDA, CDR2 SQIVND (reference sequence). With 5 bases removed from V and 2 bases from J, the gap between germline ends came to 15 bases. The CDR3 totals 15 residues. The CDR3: CASSPMWGGNYGYTF. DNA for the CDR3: TGTGCCAGTAGTCCCATGTGGGGCGGCAACTATGGCTACACCTTC.

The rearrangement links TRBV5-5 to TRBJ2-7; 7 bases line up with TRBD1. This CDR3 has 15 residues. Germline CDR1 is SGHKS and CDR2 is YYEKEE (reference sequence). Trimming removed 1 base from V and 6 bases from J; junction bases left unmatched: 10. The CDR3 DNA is TGTGCCAGCAGCTTGAGGGGGCAGGATCGCTCCGAGCAGTACTTC. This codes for CASSLRGQDRSEQYF.

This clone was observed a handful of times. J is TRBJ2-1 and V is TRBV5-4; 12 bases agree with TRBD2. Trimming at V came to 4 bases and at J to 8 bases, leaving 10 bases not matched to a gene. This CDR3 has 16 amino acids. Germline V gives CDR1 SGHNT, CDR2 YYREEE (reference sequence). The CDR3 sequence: CASSDASGGAWDEQFF. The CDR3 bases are TGTGCCAGCAGCGATGCTAGCGGGGGGGCCTGGGATGAGCAGTTCTTC.

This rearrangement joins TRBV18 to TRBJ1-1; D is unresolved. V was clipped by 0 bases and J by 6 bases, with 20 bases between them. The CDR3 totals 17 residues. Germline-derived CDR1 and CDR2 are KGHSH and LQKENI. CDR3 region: CASSPPRGRGGKAEAFF. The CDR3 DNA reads TGTGCCAGCTCACCACCAAGAGGGAGAGGTGGTAAGGCTGAAGCTTTCTTT. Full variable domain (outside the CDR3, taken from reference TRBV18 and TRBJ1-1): NAGVMQNPRHLVRRRGQEARLRCSPMKGHSHVYWYRQLPEEGLKFMVYLQKENIIDESGMPKERFSAEFPKEGPSILRIQQVVRGDSAAYFCASSPPRGRGGKAEAFFGQGTRLTVV.

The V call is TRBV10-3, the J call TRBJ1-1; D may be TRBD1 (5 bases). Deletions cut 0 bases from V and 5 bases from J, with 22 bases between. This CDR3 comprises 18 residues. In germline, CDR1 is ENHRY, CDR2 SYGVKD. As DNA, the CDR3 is TGTGCCATCAGTGAGTCGATATTCGCCCGGGGGAGAGGGACTGAAGCTTTCTTT. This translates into CAISESIFARGRGTEAFF.

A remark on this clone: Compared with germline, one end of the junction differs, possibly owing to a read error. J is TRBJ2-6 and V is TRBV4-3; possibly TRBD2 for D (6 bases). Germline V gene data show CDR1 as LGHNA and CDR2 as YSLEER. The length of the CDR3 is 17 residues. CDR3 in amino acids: CASSQDSSGSGANGLTF. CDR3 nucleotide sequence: TGCGCCAGCAGCCAAGATAGTAGCGGCTCTGGGGCCAACGGCCTGACTTTC.